This TCR beta chain was identified during a study of blood T cells in healthy people across ages. Note on this clonotype: Its specificity is not known.

About 10 milliliters of peripheral blood were drawn from each donor into EDTA-treated tubes. Study-wide results and limits: Long-lived donors exceeded aged donors in naive CD4+ cells and diversity.

A second PCR of 7 to 11 cycles used a sample-barcoded 5' primer and a J-beta primer mix. TCRdb called the 5' RACE reads again in MiXCR, with one record for every CDR3 protein. The data contain just over 800,000 distinct CDR3 sequences, approximately 59% of them seen just once; the ten biggest clones take up roughly 26%. The CDR3 contains 17 residues. Trimming cost V 1 base and J 2 bases, with 16 bases left between them. Germline V gene lookup returns CDR1 KGHSH and CDR2 LQKENI. Sequencing used blood. This TCR was sampled from a man aged 25 to 45 in good health. The V and J genes are TRBV18 and TRBJ2-3; weak D call: TRBD2 (6 bases). CDR3 in amino acids: CASSPLHGTPTTDTQYF. DNA for the CDR3: TGTGCCAGCTCACCACTCCACGGGACTCCAACCACAGATACGCAGTATTTT.